A selection of T cell receptor beta chains follows, all from one sample in a study of early T cells in non-severe SARS-CoV-2 infection. A single record per CDR3 protein comes from TCRdb applying MiXCR to the 5' RACE reads. The sample consists of about 48,000 distinct CDR3 sequences, over 7.5% of them appearing once. The sample comprised whole blood. The receptors originated from an adult who was a healthcare worker with PCR-confirmed SARS-CoV-2 infection or an uninfected control (not recorded which). The CDR3 runs from the conserved cysteine through the conserved F or W. A D gene is named only where the DNA matches it firmly. Where a row states a size, it is once, few, many or the class of an expanded clone; other rows omit it.

TRBJ2-4 | TRBV7-9 | many | TRBD1 | TGTGCCAGCAGCTTAGTTGGACAGGGCAACATTCAGTACTTC | CASSLVGQGNIQYF
TRBJ2-1 | TRBV5-1 | - | TRBD2 | TGCGCCAGCAGCTTGGTTCTAGCGGGAGAGGAGCAGTTCTTC | CASSLVLAGEEQFF
TRBJ2-7 | TRBV18 | many | - | TGTGCCAGCTCACCAGCACAGTCCTACGAGCAGTACTTC | CASSPAQSYEQYF
TRBJ2-1 | TRBV28 | - | TRBD2 | TGTGCCAGCAGAGCAGGGAGGCAGCGGGGCTACAATGAGCAGTTCTTC | CASRAGRQRGYNEQFF
TRBJ2-7 | TRBV5-4 | few | - | TGTGCCAGCAGCATTGCCGCGAACTACGAGCAGTACTTC | CASSIAANYEQYF
TRBJ2-1 | TRBV15 | - | - | TGTGCCACCAGCCTAACGGCGGGGAGGTGGAAGGACAATGAGCAGTTCTTC | CATSLTAGRWKDNEQFF
TRBJ1-5 | TRBV30 | many | - | TGTGCCTGGAGTGTTTACAATCAGCCCCAGCATTTT | CAWSVYNQPQHF
TRBJ2-4 | TRBV28 | many | TRBD2 | TGTGCCAGCAGTTTTAGGGAGGGAGCCAAAAACATTCAGTACTTC | CASSFREGAKNIQYF
TRBJ1-1 | TRBV30 | many | - | TGTGCCTGGAGGGGGGGGATTTGGGACACTGAAGCTTTCTTT | CAWRGGIWDTEAFF
TRBJ1-5 | TRBV27 | - | - | TGTGCCAGCAGTTTATTGAGGGGTGTTCAGCCCCAGCATTTT | CASSLLRGVQPQHF
TRBJ1-4 | TRBV3-1 | - | TRBD1 | TGTGCCAGCAGCGACACAGGGGTAGATGAAAAACTGTTTTTT | CASSDTGVDEKLFF
TRBJ2-7 | TRBV7-9 | - | - | TGTGCCAGCAGCCCCCTCGACCGGGACCCCCCCGACGAGCAGTACTTC | CASSPLDRDPPDEQYF
TRBJ2-2 | TRBV20-1 | many | - | TGCAGTGCACCCTCGTTCAGGGGCGGGACTACGGGCACCGGGGAGCTGTTTTTT | CSAPSFRGGTTGTGELFF
TRBJ2-3 | TRBV3-1 | - | TRBD2 | TGTGCCAGCAGCCAAAACTTAGCGGGAGCTGGGGCAGATACGCAGTATTTT | CASSQNLAGAGADTQYF
TRBJ2-3 | TRBV6-5 | many | TRBD2 | TGTGCCAGCAGTTACGATTCTAGCGGGAGGGAGACGCAGTATTTT | CASSYDSSGRETQYF
TRBJ2-7 | TRBV18 | many | - | TGTGCCAGCTCACCTAGACAGGCGGAGGTCTCCCACGAGCAGTACTTC | CASSPRQAEVSHEQYF
TRBJ2-7 | TRBV28 | many | TRBD1 | TGTGCCAGCAGCTCCCGGACAGGGGGTTCCTACGAGCAGTACTTC | CASSSRTGGSYEQYF
TRBJ2-1 | TRBV12-3/TRBV12-4 | many | - | TGTGCCAGCAGTCCTAACCTTGTTGGATCCTACAATGAGCAGTTCTTC | CASSPNLVGSYNEQFF
TRBJ1-2 | TRBV9 | many | - | TGTGCCAGCAGCGTGGAGCCGTGGAAGTCCCGGACACTCACCCTCTATGGCTACACCTTC | CASSVEPWKSRTLTLYGYTF
TRBJ2-7 | TRBV29-1 | - | - | TGCAGCGTTTTTTACTACGAGCAGTACTTC | CSVFYYEQYF
TRBJ2-7 | TRBV7-6 | many | TRBD2 | TGTGCCAGCAGCTTAGCAGCGGGAGCTAACTACGAGCAGTACTTC | CASSLAAGANYEQYF
TRBJ2-7 | TRBV2 | - | TRBD1 | TGTGCCAGCCTTAAACGGGACAGGGACGGCGAGCAGTACTTC | CASLKRDRDGEQYF
TRBJ2-7 | TRBV29-1 | few | - | TGCAGCGTTGAAGATCGAGACTACGAGCAGTACTTC | CSVEDRDYEQYF
TRBJ2-7 | TRBV7-6 | once | - | TGTGCCAGCAGCTTAGCAGGCGCGGGTCCCTCCTACGGGCAGTACTTC | CASSLAGAGPSYGQYF
TRBJ1-1 | TRBV10-3 | few | - | TGTGCCATCGGTAGGGGAGACAGAATGAACACTGAAGCTTTCTTT | CAIGRGDRMNTEAFF
TRBJ2-1 | TRBV20-1 | many | - | TGCAGTGCTCCCATGGGGTGGGACACGGGCCTGGAGCAGTTCTTC | CSAPMGWDTGLEQFF
TRBJ2-7 | TRBV6-5 | few | - | TGTGCCAGCAGCCCTCCGGGGGCGCGCCGTTACGAGCAGTACTTC | CASSPPGARRYEQYF
TRBJ2-1 | TRBV28 | - | - | TGTGCCAGCAACCCTCTGGGGAACAATGAGCAGTTCTTC | CASNPLGNNEQFF
TRBJ2-1 | TRBV18 | many | - | TGTGCCAGCTCATCACCTGGGGGGATCGAGCAGTTCTTC | CASSSPGGIEQFF
TRBJ2-5 | TRBV7-9 | - | TRBD1 | TGTGCCAGCAGCCCTCAGGGGGTCCAAGAGACCCAGTACTTC | CASSPQGVQETQYF
TRBJ2-7 | TRBV11-2 | many | - | TGTGCCAGCAGCCCCGTCGCAGACGAGCAGTACTTC | CASSPVADEQYF
TRBJ2-7 | TRBV19 | many | TRBD1 | TGTGCCAGTAGAGGGCGAGGGACAGGGAGCTCCTACGAGCAGTACTTC | CASRGRGTGSSYEQYF
TRBJ2-7 | TRBV7-9 | few | - | TGTGCCAGCAGTTCAATTGGGGGAGAGCAGTACTTC | CASSSIGGEQYF
TRBJ2-1 | TRBV23-1 | many | - | TGCGCCAGCAGTCTGAGGCAGGGAACCTACAATGAGCAGTTCTTC | CASSLRQGTYNEQFF
TRBJ2-5 | TRBV2 | many | - | TGTGCCAGCAGTTCCTTAATAGCCGAGACCCAGTACTTC | CASSSLIAETQYF
TRBJ2-3 | TRBV29-1 | many | - | TGCAGCGTCGCAAGGGTTATCTTGGATACGCAGTATTTT | CSVARVILDTQYF
TRBJ1-1 | TRBV27 | many | - | TGTGCCAGCAGACCAGGGGCAGGCACTGAAGCTTTCTTT | CASRPGAGTEAFF
TRBJ2-1 | TRBV12-2 | many | - | TGTGCAAGTCGCGGACGGGAGGGTAGCGGTGGACTCGTAGTGCAGTTCTTC | CASRGREGSGGLVVQFF
TRBJ2-3 | TRBV6-5 | few | - | TGTGCCAGCGGAGTTTCCACAGATACGCAGTATTTT | CASGVSTDTQYF
TRBJ2-7 | TRBV24-1 | few | - | TGTGCCACCAGTGATTTAATAGACAGGAACCGCTCCTACGAGCAGTACTTC | CATSDLIDRNRSYEQYF
TRBJ2-7 | TRBV6-5 | few | TRBD2 | TGTGCCAGCTGGACCGGGACTAGCGGGAGCGAGCAGTACTTC | CASWTGTSGSEQYF
TRBJ1-2 | TRBV5-6 | many | - | TGTGCCAGCAGTTCGGACACTACTAACTATGGCTACACCTTC | CASSSDTTNYGYTF
TRBJ1-3 | TRBV5-8 | - | - | TGTGCCAGCAGCCGGGGAGGCTTCGGAAACACCATATATTTT | CASSRGGFGNTIYF
TRBJ2-2 | TRBV5-1 | few | TRBD2 | TGCGCCAGCAGCCCTGGCACTAGCGGGAGGGTGAACACCGGGGAGCTGTTTTTT | CASSPGTSGRVNTGELFF
TRBJ2-1 | TRBV7-6 | - | TRBD2 | TGTGCCACCAGACTAGCGGGAGGGTATGAGCAGTTCTTC | CATRLAGGYEQFF
TRBJ2-5 | TRBV29-1 | many | - | TGCAGCGCGGACCTTCAAGAGACCCAGTACTTC | CSADLQETQYF
TRBJ2-7 | TRBV7-9 | - | - | TGTGCCAGCAGCTTAGAGGAGGGGGAAACCTACGAGCAGTACTTC | CASSLEEGETYEQYF
TRBJ2-7 | TRBV4-2 | many | - | TGTGCCAGCAGCCCCGGGGAGAGTTACGAGCAGTACTTC | CASSPGESYEQYF
TRBJ2-7 | TRBV5-1 | few | - | TGCGCCAGCAGCCCAGGACAGTATACCTACGAGCAGTACTTC | CASSPGQYTYEQYF
TRBJ1-1 | TRBV29-1 | many | - | TGCAGCGTTGACCGTTGGGCTTTCTTT | CSVDRWAFF
TRBJ2-3 | TRBV20-1 | many | - | TGCAGTGTAAAACAGGGCAGCACAGATACGCAGTATTTT | CSVKQGSTDTQYF
TRBJ2-4 | TRBV24-1 | - | - | TGTGCCACCAGTGACCGCCTCGAAGGTCTAGCCAAAAACATTCAGTACTTC | CATSDRLEGLAKNIQYF
TRBJ2-5 | TRBV5-4 | - | - | TGTGCCAGCAGCTTTTCCGGGGGAGAGACCCAGTACTTC | CASSFSGGETQYF
TRBJ2-1 | TRBV29-1 | - | TRBD2 | TGCAGCGGCAGGACTAGCGGAGGCTATGAGCAGTTCTTC | CSGRTSGGYEQFF
TRBJ2-7 | TRBV30 | - | - | TGTGCCTGGGGGAAGGGCAGGGCAATAGTGAACGAGCAGTACTTC | CAWGKGRAIVNEQYF
TRBJ2-5 | TRBV24-1 | few | TRBD2 | TGTGCCACCAGTGGGACTAGCTACGAGACCCAGTACTTC | CATSGTSYETQYF
TRBJ1-5 | TRBV27 | - | - | TGTGCCAGCAGTTCACAGGTTAGCAATCAGCCCCAGCATTTT | CASSSQVSNQPQHF
TRBJ2-1 | TRBV6-5 | many | TRBD2 | TGTGCCAGCAGTTACCGGGGACTAGCTCCGAGTGAGCAGTTCTTC | CASSYRGLAPSEQFF
TRBJ1-4 | TRBV7-2 | many | TRBD1 | TGTGCCAGCAGGACAAAGACAGGGACTAATGAAAAACTGTTTTTT | CASRTKTGTNEKLFF
TRBJ1-4 | TRBV5-1 | - | - | TGCGCCAGCAGCTTGGGGACAGACCTAGCTGGTAATGAAAAACTGTTTTTT | CASSLGTDLAGNEKLFF